This TCR beta chain stems from a study of shared clonotypes between healthy human individuals. Every subset's genomic DNA went evenly onto several immunoSEQ plates. Sequencing was performed with immunoSEQ multiplex PCR; in TCRdb, only in-frame clones are kept and a portion is missing. The sample yields 2 million to 2.5 million clones, 95% seen once. For this clone: Its cognate antigen is unknown.

Germline CDR1 is SGHVS and CDR2 is FQNEAQ. There are 15 residues in the CDR3. V lost 6 bases and J 3 bases, leaving 15 bases between the germline ends. Recent acute infections and vaccinations were absent in the healthy HIV-negative adult donors. Study observations and caveats: In the sorted subsets, rarefaction showed sequencing was incomplete despite large depth. Naive CD4 clonotypes were shared across a handful of donors at around 5.4%.

The sequence came from a man between 18 and 29 years old in good health. Sequencing input: naive CD4+ T cells sorted from blood. Specified subset: CD45RA+ positively selected. The chain combines TRBV7-8 with TRBJ1-5; D perhaps matches TRBD1 (5 bases). The DNA for the CDR3 is TGTGCCAGCAGGGTCGACAGTTTCCCCAATCAGCCCCAGCATTTT. Protein: CASRVDSFPNQPQHF.